Below, 13 T cell receptor beta chains from the same sample are listed, as sequenced in a study of blood T cell repertoires in COVID-19 (dated by TCRdb to 2020 to 2021). The library relied on the immunoSEQ multiplex PCR assay. TCRdb re-hosts the immuneACCESS table, in-frame sequences only. Its copies lack some clones; in the studies checked, an unresolved V gene accounts for under half of them, and the cause for the rest is not known. The sample contains about 87,000 clones, over 70% of them found a single time. Approximately 4.4% of the sample is in the top ten clones. Specimen: peripheral blood. Source of these receptors: a woman aged 45-59 years with acute or convalescent COVID-19.

The chain joins TRBV2 to TRBJ1-6; perhaps TRBD1 as D (5 bases). The CDR3 totals 13 residues. From germline, CDR1 is SNHLY and CDR2 FYNNEI. The germline V and J ends were trimmed by 3 bases and 7 bases, with 7 bases remaining between them. CDR3 in amino acids: CASSDDRNSPLHF. CDR3 coding DNA: TGTGCCAGCAGTGATGACAGAAATTCACCCCTCCACTTT.

There are a few counts of this clone. This sequence joins TRBV30 and TRBJ1-4, with D uncertain. V was trimmed by 2 bases and J by 0 bases, leaving 10 bases between them. This CDR3 has 15 amino acids. CDR1 is GTSNPN and CDR2 is SVGIG in the germline V gene (reference sequence). The DNA of the CDR3 is TGTGCCTGGAGTAATCGGGGAACAACTAATGAAAAACTGTTTTTT. It encodes CAWSNRGTTNEKLFF.

The chain recombines TRBV7-2 with TRBJ1-2, with D maybe TRBD1 (5 bases). Trimming cost V 5 bases and J 4 bases, with 14 bases left between them. Germline CDR1 reads SGHTA; CDR2 reads FQGNSA. This CDR3 spans 14 amino acids. CDR3 coding DNA: TGTGCCAGCAGCCCCGACAGTCAGACCTATGGCTACACCTTC. Encoded protein: CASSPDSQTYGYTF.

The chain recombines TRBV9 with TRBJ1-2; D possibly corresponds to TRBD1 (6 bases). The V end lost 0 bases, the J end lost 7 bases, and 22 bases lay between the germline ends. CDR3 length: 17 amino acids. From germline, CDR1 is SGDLS and CDR2 YYNGEE. The CDR3 protein is CASSVGATGRPTGGYTF. The CDR3 bases are TGTGCCAGCAGCGTAGGGGCTACCGGCAGGCCGACAGGTGGCTACACCTTC.

A few counts support this clone. The chain couples TRBV7-9 to TRBJ1-2; 8 nucleotides match TRBD1. J was trimmed by 4 bases and V by 5 bases; bases with no gene match: 9. The CDR3 runs to 15 residues. Germline values: CDR1 SEHNR, CDR2 FQNEAQ (reference sequence). The CDR3 is CASSLGQASPYGYTF. DNA for the CDR3: TGTGCCAGCAGCCTGGGACAGGCCTCCCCCTATGGCTACACCTTC. Full variable domain (missing parts from reference TRBV7-9 and TRBJ1-2): DTGVSQNPRHKITKRGQNVTFRCDPISEHNRLYWYRQTLGQGPEFLTYFQNEAQLEKSRLLSDRFSAERPKGSFSTLEIQRTEQGDSAMYLCASSLGQASPYGYTFGSGTRLTVV.

In nucleotides, the CDR3 is TGCGCCAGCAGCCGGGACAGATCCCCCGGGGAGCTGTTTTTT. Translating gives CASSRDRSPGELFF. The chain combines TRBV4-1 with TRBJ2-2; TRBD1 matches 7 bases. CDR1 MGHRA and CDR2 YSYEKL come from the germline V gene. Germline trimming cut 4 bases from V and 6 bases from J; bases unmatched to any gene: 5. The length of the CDR3 is 14 residues.

CDR3 sequence (DNA): TGTGCCAGCAGCTATTCTAGCGGGAGCTACAATGAGCAGTTCTTC. It codes for CASSYSSGSYNEQFF. The J gene is TRBJ2-1, the V gene TRBV7-9, with 10 bases identical to TRBD2. The length of the CDR3 is 15 residues. V lost 4 bases to trimming and J lost 3 bases; unmatched junction nucleotides: 3. Germline values: CDR1 SEHNR, CDR2 FQNEAQ (reference sequence).

V is TRBV24-1 and J is TRBJ2-7, with D hard to call. This CDR3 is built from 12 residues. V was pared by 4 bases and J by 3 bases, with 6 bases between. Per germline, CDR1 KGHDR and CDR2 SFDVKD. CDR3 bases: TGTGCCACCAGTGAAGCTGGCTACGAGCAGTACTTC. It specifies CATSEAGYEQYF.

The count of this clone is one. This sequence joins TRBV10-3 and TRBJ1-4; 7 nucleotides agree with TRBD1. The V gene's germline CDR1 is ENHRY and CDR2 SYGVKD. V dropped 3 bases and J dropped 2; count of bases not matched to a gene: 12. The CDR3 contains 18 residues. CDR3 coding DNA: TGTGCCATCAGTGACAGGGGGAAGGCAGCAGGGACTAATGAAAAACTGTTTTTT. It encodes CAISDRGKAAGTNEKLFF.

This rearrangement joins TRBV12-3 or TRBV12-4 to TRBJ2-1; no clear D gene. V gave up 7 bases and J gave up 4 bases, with 11 bases separating them. The CDR3 runs 13 residues. CDR3 DNA: TGTGCCAGCACCAAGTCCTATTACAATGAGCAGTTCTTC. It is translated as CASTKSYYNEQFF.

The chain links TRBV6-5 to TRBJ2-1, with 15 bases matching TRBD2. The CDR3 covers 14 residues. Germline V gene lookup returns CDR1 MNHEY and CDR2 SVGAGI. The V and J ends lost 8 bases and 8 bases, in that order; junction bases with no gene match: 4. CDR3 DNA: TGTGCCAGCTCAGGGACTAGCGGGGGGTATGAGCAGTTCTTC. Encoded protein: CASSGTSGGYEQFF.

In its sample, this clone was seen a few times. DNA for the CDR3: TGTGCCAGCAGCCCACTAGCGGGGGGGCGAAATGAGCAGTTCTTC. Its translation: CASSPLAGGRNEQFF. The chain employs TRBV6-5 and TRBJ2-1; 13 bases are shared with TRBD2. V was pared by 6 bases and J by 7 bases, with 6 bases of the junction left unmatched. CDR3 length: 15 amino acids. Germline assignment: CDR1 MNHEY and CDR2 SVGAGI.

This chain connects TRBV28 to TRBJ1-3, with a tentative D call TRBD1 (5 bases). The CDR3 consists of 18 residues. V was shortened by 1 base and J by 4 bases, with 20 bases between the two germline ends. Germline CDR1 reads MDHEN; CDR2 reads SYDVKM. The CDR3 DNA follows: TGTGCCAGCAGTTTATATAGGGGAGGCTCCTTTTCCGGAAACACCATATATTTT. It encodes CASSLYRGGSFSGNTIYF.